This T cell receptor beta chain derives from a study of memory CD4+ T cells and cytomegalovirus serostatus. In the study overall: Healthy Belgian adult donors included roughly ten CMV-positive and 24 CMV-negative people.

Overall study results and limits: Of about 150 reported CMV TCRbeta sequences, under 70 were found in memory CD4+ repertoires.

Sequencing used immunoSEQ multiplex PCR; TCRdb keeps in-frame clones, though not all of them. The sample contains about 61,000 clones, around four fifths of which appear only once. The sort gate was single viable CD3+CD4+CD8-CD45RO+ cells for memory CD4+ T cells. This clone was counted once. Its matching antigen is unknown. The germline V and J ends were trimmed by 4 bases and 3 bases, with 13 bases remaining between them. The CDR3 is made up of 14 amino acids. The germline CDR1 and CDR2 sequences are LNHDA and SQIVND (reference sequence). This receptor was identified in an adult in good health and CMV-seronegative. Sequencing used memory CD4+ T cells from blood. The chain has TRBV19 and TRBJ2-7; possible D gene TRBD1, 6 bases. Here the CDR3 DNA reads TGTGCCAGTAGTAGGGGGCAGGGGAGCTACGAGCAGTACTTC. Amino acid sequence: CASSRGQGSYEQYF.